This TCR beta chain was obtained from a study of CD8+CD57+ T cells in acquired aplastic anemia. All patients picked for sequencing had shown, by flow cytometry, an expansion of CD8+CD57+ cells. Investigators profiled TCR beta VDJ and CDR3 from genomic DNA template. In TCRdb, the reads were re-called with MiXCR into one record per CDR3 protein. The data hold nearly 60,000 distinct CDR3 sequences, with approximately 54% observed a single time. Input material: sorted CD4+, CD8+, or CD8+CD57+ T cells (not recorded which) from PBMCs. This sequence was found in a human donor with aplastic anemia.

CDR3 loop: CASSPVNGGGSETQYF. The CDR3 DNA sequence: TGTGCCAGCAGTCCAGTGAACGGAGGAGGTTCGGAGACCCAGTACTTC. This sequence joins TRBV12-3 or TRBV12-4 and TRBJ2-5, with D perhaps TRBD2 (5 bases). V was cut by 5 bases and J by 5 bases, with 21 bases left in between. There are 16 residues in the CDR3.